These 13 T cell receptor beta chains came from one sample sequenced in a study of T cells in Graves' hyperthyroidism and ophthalmopathy. Authors of the study amplified TCR beta CDR3 regions from RNA transcripts. RT-PCR in the first round (using the HTBI primer set) targeted the TCR CDR3. TCRdb re-called the multiplex PCR reads through MiXCR, storing one row per CDR3 protein. This repertoire shows fewer than 500,000 distinct CDR3 sequences, about 14% found once; its top ten account for approximately 13%. Material: blood. These receptors all come from a man younger than 35 with Graves' ophthalmopathy.

Many counts were recorded for this clonotype. V and J are TRBV12-5 and TRBJ2-2; 10 bases line up with TRBD2. The V gene's germline CDR1 is LGHNT and CDR2 FRNRAP. This CDR3 comprises 16 residues. V lost 7 bases to trimming and J lost 6 bases; unmatched junction nucleotides: 11. CDR3 nucleotide sequence: TGTGCTAGTGCTCTGGCCGGGACTAGCGCGTCCGGGGAGCTGTTTTTT. The encoded protein is CASALAGTSASGELFF.

This sequence joins TRBV2 and TRBJ1-5, with 11 bases identical to TRBD1. CDR1 SNHLY and CDR2 FYNNEI come from the germline V gene. The V gene end was trimmed by 6 bases and the J gene end by 6 bases; junction bases not matched to a gene: 7. The CDR3 is 15 amino acids. CDR3 residues: CASRYGTGGSQPQHF. DNA of the CDR3: TGTGCCAGCAGATACGGGACAGGGGGGAGTCAGCCCCAGCATTTT.

This clonotype occurred many times. The chain links TRBV20-1 to TRBJ2-7, with 8 bases lining up with TRBD2. The CDR3 covers 15 residues. Germline trimming cut 6 bases from V and 2 bases from J; bases unmatched to any gene: 12. Germline CDR1 is DFQATT and CDR2 is SNEGSKA (reference sequence). CDR3 nucleotides: TGCAGTGCACGACCGGGACTAGTGCCGGCCTACGAGCAGTACTTC. Residues: CSARPGLVPAYEQYF.

This chain uses TRBV27 with TRBJ2-7; no clear D. V was clipped by 6 bases and J by 4 bases, with 16 bases between them. CDR3 size: 14 residues. From germline, CDR1 is MNHEY and CDR2 SMNVEV (reference sequence). As DNA, the CDR3 is TGTGCCAGCAGGGCTGAAGGCCCTGGTTACGAGCAGTACTTC. Its protein product is CASRAEGPGYEQYF.

There are many counts of this clonotype. Written as DNA, the CDR3 is TGTGCCAGCAGCCCGACCTGGGACAGGGCACGGAACACTGAAGCTTTCTTT. It is translated as CASSPTWDRARNTEAFF. The gene calls are TRBV7-2 and TRBJ1-1; TRBD1 aligns across 9 bases. The junction had 11 bases not matched to a gene; V was cut back by 5 bases and J by 1 base. The CDR3 runs to 17 residues. In germline, CDR1 is SGHTA, CDR2 FQGNSA. Combining the CDR3 with reference TRBV7-2 and TRBJ1-1 gives the whole variable domain GAGVSQSPSNKVTEKGKDVELRCDPISGHTALYWYRQSLGQGLEFLIYFQGNSAPDKSGLPSDRFSAERTGGSVSTLTIQRTQQEDSAVYLCASSPTWDRARNTEAFFGQGTRLTVV.

This clonotype showed up many times. CDR3 protein: CASSTTTGGIEKLFF. CDR3 DNA sequence: TGTGCCAGCAGCACCACGACAGGGGGTATTGAAAAACTGTTTTTT. The chain is built from TRBV11-2 and TRBJ1-4; 9 bases map to TRBD1. The CDR3 spans 15 residues. V shed 5 bases, J shed 7 bases, and the junction held 8 bases outside the gene matches. Germline CDR1 reads SGHAT; CDR2 reads FQNNGV.

This clonotype was recorded many times. The chain couples TRBV5-8 to TRBJ1-2, with TRBD1 matching over 9 bases. V shed 5 bases and J 5 bases; nucleotides not matched to a gene: 4. CDR1 and CDR2 from the germline V gene are SGHTS and YDEGEE. The CDR3 has 13 residues. For the CDR3, the DNA is TGTGCCAGCAGTGTGACAGGGGGTTATGGCTACACCTTC. The encoded protein is CASSVTGGYGYTF.

This clonotype turned up a few times. The gene calls are TRBV6-1 and TRBJ2-4, with D possibly being TRBD2 (5 bases). This CDR3 has 11 amino acids. V lost 6 bases and J 9 bases, leaving 9 bases between the germline ends. Germline-derived CDR1 and CDR2 are MNHNS and SASEGT. The CDR3, as DNA: TGTGCCAGCAGCCACCGGGGCATTCAGTACTTC. Translating gives CASSHRGIQYF.

This rearrangement joins TRBV6-1 to TRBJ1-6, with D tentatively TRBD1 (5 bases). Germline values: CDR1 MNHNS, CDR2 SASEGT. The ends were cut back, 5 bases at V and 0 bases at J, with 11 bases in the middle. The length of the CDR3 is 16 residues. The CDR3 loop is CASSWDRSSYNSPLHF. The CDR3 DNA reads TGTGCCAGCAGTTGGGACCGTAGCTCCTATAATTCACCCCTCCACTTT.

The chain links TRBV19 to TRBJ1-1; 10 positions match TRBD1. The germline gives CDR1 LNHDA, CDR2 SQIVND (reference sequence). V dropped 3 bases and J dropped 4; count of bases not matched to a gene: 5. CDR3 length: 15 residues. The CDR3 protein is CASSMTGGASTEAFF. CDR3 bases: TGTGCCAGTAGTATGACAGGGGGCGCGTCCACTGAAGCTTTCTTT.

This clonotype was observed many times. The chain is built from TRBV9 and TRBJ2-3; 11 nucleotides agree with TRBD2. This CDR3 is built from 16 residues. Germline CDR1 and CDR2: SGDLS and YYNGEE. J lost 0 bases, V lost 3 bases, and 3 bases had no gene match. The DNA for the CDR3 is TGTGCCAGCAGCGCAAGGACTAGCGGGAGCACAGATACGCAGTATTTT. This translates into CASSARTSGSTDTQYF. Combining the CDR3 with reference TRBV9 and TRBJ2-3 gives the whole variable domain DSGVTQTPKHLITATGQRVTLRCSPRSGDLSVYWYQQSLDQGLQFLIQYYNGEERAKGNILERFSAQQFPDLHSELNLSSLELGDSALYFCASSARTSGSTDTQYFGPGTRLTVL.

The V gene is TRBV7-9, the J gene TRBJ2-1; 12 nucleotides line up with TRBD1. The CDR3 loop spans 14 amino acids. V shed 3 bases and J 10 bases; nucleotides not matched to a gene: 4. Per germline, CDR1 SEHNR and CDR2 FQNEAQ (reference sequence). CDR3 in DNA: TGTGCCAGCAGCTTGGGACAGGGGGCGCAGGAGCAGTTCTTC. It encodes CASSLGQGAQEQFF.

The table lists this clonotype with many counts. The chain combines TRBV6-1 with TRBJ2-7; no definite D call. Germline values: CDR1 MNHNS, CDR2 SASEGT. The CDR3 consists of 14 residues. Trimming cost V 5 bases and J 1 base, with 12 bases left between them. The CDR3 DNA sequence: TGTGCCAGCAGTAGAAGGGTATCGTCCTACGAGCAGTACTTC. Protein product: CASSRRVSSYEQYF.